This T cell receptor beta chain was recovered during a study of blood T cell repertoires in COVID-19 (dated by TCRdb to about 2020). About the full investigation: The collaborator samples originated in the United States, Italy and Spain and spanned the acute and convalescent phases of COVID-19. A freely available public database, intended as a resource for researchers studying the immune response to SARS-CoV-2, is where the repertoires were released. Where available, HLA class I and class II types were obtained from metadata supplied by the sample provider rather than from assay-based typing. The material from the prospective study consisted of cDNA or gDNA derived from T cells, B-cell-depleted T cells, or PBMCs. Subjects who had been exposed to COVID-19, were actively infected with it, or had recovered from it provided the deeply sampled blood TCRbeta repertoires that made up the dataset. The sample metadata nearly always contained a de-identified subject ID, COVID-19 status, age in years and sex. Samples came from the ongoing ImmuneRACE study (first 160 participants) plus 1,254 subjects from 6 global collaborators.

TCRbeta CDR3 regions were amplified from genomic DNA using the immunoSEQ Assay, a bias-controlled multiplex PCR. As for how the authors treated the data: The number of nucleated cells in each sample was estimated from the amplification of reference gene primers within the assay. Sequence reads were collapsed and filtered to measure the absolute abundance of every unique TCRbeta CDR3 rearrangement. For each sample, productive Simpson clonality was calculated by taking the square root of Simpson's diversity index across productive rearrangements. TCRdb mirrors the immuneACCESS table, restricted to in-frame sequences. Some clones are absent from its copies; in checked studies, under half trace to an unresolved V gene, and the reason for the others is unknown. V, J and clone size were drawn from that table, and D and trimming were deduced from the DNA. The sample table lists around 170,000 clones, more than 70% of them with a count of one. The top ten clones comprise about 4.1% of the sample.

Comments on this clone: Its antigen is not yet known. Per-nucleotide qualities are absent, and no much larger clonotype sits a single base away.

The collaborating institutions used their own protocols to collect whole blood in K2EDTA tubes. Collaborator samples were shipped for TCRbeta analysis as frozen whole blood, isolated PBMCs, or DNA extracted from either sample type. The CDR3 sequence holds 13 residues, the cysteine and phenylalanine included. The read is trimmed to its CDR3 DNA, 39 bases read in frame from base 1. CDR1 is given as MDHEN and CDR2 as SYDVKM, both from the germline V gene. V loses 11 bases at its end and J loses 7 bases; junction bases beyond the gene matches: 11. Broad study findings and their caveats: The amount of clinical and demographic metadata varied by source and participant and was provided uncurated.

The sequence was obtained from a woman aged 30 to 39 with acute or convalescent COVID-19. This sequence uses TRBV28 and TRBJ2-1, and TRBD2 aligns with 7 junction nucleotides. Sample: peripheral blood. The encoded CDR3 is CAGSGLSGNEQFF. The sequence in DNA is TGTGCCGGTTCGGGACTAAGCGGAAATGAGCAGTTCTTC.